This T cell receptor beta chain is from a study of shared clonotypes between healthy human individuals. Sequenced by immunoSEQ multiplex PCR; TCRdb stores in-frame clones only, minus some. The table lists about 490,000 clones, 70% to 80% of them singletons. V was trimmed by 9 bases and J by 2 bases, leaving 20 bases between them. The CDR3 runs 16 residues. In germline, CDR1 is SNHLY, CDR2 FYNNEI. This chain links TRBV2 with TRBJ2-1, with D possibly called TRBD1 or TRBD2 (5 bases each). The source material was PBMCs. The clonotype was recovered from a middle-aged woman in good health. Some clones in this sample may be carry-over from other donors' samples. The CDR3 DNA follows: TGTGCCAGTGGGGGTCGGGTCTTAGGGGCCTACAATGAGCAGTTCTTC. It yields the protein CASGGRVLGAYNEQFF. Full variable domain (outside the CDR3, taken from reference TRBV2 and TRBJ2-1): EPEVTQTPSHQVTQMGQEVILRCVPISNHLYFYWYRQILGQKVEFLVSFYNNEISEKSEIFDDQFSVERPDGSNFTLKIRSTKLEDSAMYFCASGGRVLGAYNEQFFGPGTRLTVL.